These 28 T cell receptor beta chains came from one sample sequenced in a study of T cells in Graves' hyperthyroidism and ophthalmopathy. Amplification targeted TCR beta CDR3 regions from RNA transcripts. Researchers ran a first-round RT-PCR on the TCR CDR3 using the HTBI primer set. TCRdb re-derived calls from the multiplex PCR reads in MiXCR, one entry per CDR3 protein. The table lists a few hundred thousand distinct CDR3 sequences, roughly 15% of them singletons, with roughly 14% in the top ten. Sequenced sample: blood. Source of these receptors: a woman in her thirties or forties with Graves' hyperthyroidism that later progressed to Graves' ophthalmopathy.

This clonotype has at least ten counts. V gene TRBV6-6 combines with J gene TRBJ2-1; D unresolved. CDR1 and CDR2 from the germline V gene are MNHNY and SVGAGI (reference sequence). Trimming stripped 2 bases from V and 5 bases from J, with 13 bases between. CDR3 length: 15 amino acids. The CDR3 DNA is TGTGCCAGCAGTTACGATCAACGATCGGACAATGAGCAGTTCTTC. Its translation: CASSYDQRSDNEQFF.

Many counts were recorded for this clonotype. V and J are TRBV6-1 and TRBJ2-1; 10 nucleotides align to TRBD2. V shed 6 bases and J 3 bases; nucleotides not matched to a gene: 5. CDR1 is MNHNS, CDR2 SASEGT, per germline. This CDR3 spans 15 amino acids. For the CDR3, the DNA is TGTGCCAGCAGCCTTCTAGCGGGAGTCTACAATGAGCAGTTCTTC. Translation gives CASSLLAGVYNEQFF.

This clonotype was counted a few times. The gene calls are TRBV29-1 and TRBJ2-2; tentative D call: TRBD2 (5 bases). The CDR3 has 13 amino acids. The germline CDR1 and CDR2 sequences are SQVTM and ANQGSEA. The V gene lost 3 bases and the J gene lost 1 base, with 6 bases spanning the gap. CDR3 residues: CSVERENTGELFF. The CDR3 coding sequence is TGCAGCGTTGAGAGGGAGAACACCGGGGAGCTGTTTTTT.

This chain connects TRBV7-3 to TRBJ2-5; maybe TRBD2 (6 bases). Trimming stripped 0 bases from V and 1 base from J, with 9 bases between. CDR1 and CDR2 (germline): SGHTA, FQGTGA. The CDR3 totals 15 residues. This CDR3 is CASSLTGTSQETQYF. CDR3 DNA: TGTGCCAGCAGCTTAACTGGGACTTCCCAAGAGACCCAGTACTTC.

This clonotype was counted many times. The V gene is TRBV6-1, the J gene TRBJ2-2, with TRBD2 matching 8 bases. This CDR3 has 17 amino acids. V trimming: 5 bases; J trimming: 6 bases; junction bases outside the gene matches: 14. Germline lookup yields CDR1 MNHNS and CDR2 SASEGT. DNA for the CDR3: TGTGCCAGCAGTCCCCCCCCCGGAGCGGGAGTGGCCGGGGAGCTGTTTTTT. It yields the protein CASSPPPGAGVAGELFF.

This clonotype was detected ten times or more. The V call is TRBV30, the J call TRBJ1-4; the D gene is possibly TRBD1 (6 bases). This CDR3 is 15 amino acids long. CDR1 is GTSNPN, CDR2 SVGIG, per germline (reference sequence). Trimming removed 5 bases from V and 3 bases from J, with 16 bases in between. CDR3 region: CAWRRKGVANEKLFF. The CDR3 nucleotides read TGTGCCTGGCGCCGTAAGGGGGTGGCTAATGAAAAACTGTTTTTT.

This chain links TRBV15 with TRBJ2-1; TRBD1 or TRBD2 may be the D gene (6 bases each). The CDR3 length is 15 residues. Looked up from germline, CDR1 is LNHNV and CDR2 is YYDKDF (reference sequence). V was pared by 0 bases and J by 2 bases, with 8 bases between. The DNA of the CDR3 is TGTGCCACCAGCAGAGAGGGGGGCCCCTACAATGAGCAGTTCTTC. As protein: CATSREGGPYNEQFF.

In its sample, this clonotype was seen a few times. CDR3 residues: CSSIPWTDGYNEQFF. The CDR3 DNA follows: TGCAGCTCAATCCCATGGACAGACGGGTACAATGAGCAGTTCTTC. The genes are TRBV29-1 and TRBJ2-1, with D possibly matching TRBD1 (6 bases). Trimming left V 8 bases short and J 4 bases short, with 21 bases between. The V gene's germline CDR1 is SQVTM and CDR2 ANQGSEA. This CDR3 spans 15 amino acids.

This clonotype was seen at least ten times. The rearrangement links TRBV29-1 to TRBJ2-7, with TRBD1 matching over 8 bases. Germline trimming cut 3 bases from V and 3 bases from J; bases unmatched to any gene: 1. This CDR3 region has 12 residues. CDR1 SQVTM and CDR2 ANQGSEA come from the germline V gene. Written as DNA, the CDR3 is TGCAGCGTTGACGGACAGGGCTACGAGCAGTACTTC. Protein product: CSVDGQGYEQYF.

This clonotype showed up many times. The chain is built from TRBV7-9 and TRBJ2-1, with 8 bases identical to TRBD2. Germline assignment: CDR1 SEHNR and CDR2 FQNEAQ (reference sequence). The CDR3 runs to 15 residues. In nucleotides, the CDR3 is TGTGCTAGCGCTACTCTAGCGGGTTATAACAATGAGCAGTTCTTC. It codes for CASATLAGYNNEQFF.

This clonotype was picked up many times. The chain combines TRBV6-1 with TRBJ1-4; 7 bases map to TRBD1. The CDR3 extends over 15 amino acids. Germline assignment: CDR1 MNHNS and CDR2 SASEGT. Unmatched junction bases numbered 9, after V lost 5 bases and J lost 6 bases. CDR3 in DNA: TGTGCCAGCAGTCCGACCCGGGACAGCCATGAAAAACTGTTTTTT. Translation: CASSPTRDSHEKLFF.

In this sample, this clonotype turned up a few times. The chain uses TRBV4-2 and TRBJ2-7; the match to TRBD2 covers 11 bases. Looked up from germline, CDR1 is LGHNA and CDR2 is YNFKEQ. Trimming removed 0 bases from V and 2 bases from J; junction bases left unmatched: 9. This CDR3 spans 18 amino acids. The CDR3 region is CASSQEPVAGGPTYEQYF. CDR3 sequence (DNA): TGTGCCAGCAGCCAAGAACCGGTAGCGGGAGGGCCCACCTACGAGCAGTACTTC.

On this clonotype: This sequence may be a read error, since a much larger clone differs from it by one base. V gene TRBV6-1 combines with J gene TRBJ2-3; 10 bases are a match to TRBD1. Per the germline V gene, CDR1 is MNHNS and CDR2 is SASEGT. The V segment lost 6 bases and the J segment 4 bases; nucleotides outside the gene matches: 4. The CDR3 is 14 amino acids. The CDR3 protein is CASSRDRGADTQYF. In nucleotides, the CDR3 is TGTGCCAGCAGCCGGGACAGGGGCGCAGATACGCAGTATTTT.

This clonotype has a count of ten or more. The V and J genes are TRBV3-1 and TRBJ1-2, with TRBD1 as a possible D gene (5 bases). Germline assignment: CDR1 LGHDT and CDR2 YNNKEL (reference sequence). This CDR3 is built from 13 residues. The V end lost 2 bases, the J end lost 6 bases, and 10 bases lay between the germline ends. CDR3 in DNA: TGTGCCAGCAGCCAAAGGGGTCCGGATGGCTACACCTTC. Translation: CASSQRGPDGYTF. Full variable domain (missing parts from reference TRBV3-1 and TRBJ1-2): DTAVSQTPKYLVTQMGNDKSIKCEQNLGHDTMYWYKQDSKKFLKIMFSYNNKELIINETVPNRFSPKSPDKAHLNLHINSLELGDSAVYFCASSQRGPDGYTFGSGTRLTVV.

V gene TRBV6-4 combines with J gene TRBJ2-3, with 8 bases lining up with TRBD1. Trimming cost V 6 bases and J 3 bases; bases outside gene matches: 5. CDR3 length: 14 residues. Germline V lookup: CDR1 MRHNA, CDR2 SNTAGT. The CDR3 nucleotides are TGTGCCAGCAGAGGGGACAGGACGACAGATACGCAGTATTTT. This sequence encodes CASRGDRTTDTQYF.

This clonotype was recorded many times. The chain has TRBV30 and TRBJ2-3; D gene ambiguous. CDR3 length equals 14 residues. The germline gives CDR1 GTSNPN, CDR2 SVGIG (reference sequence). V lost 3 bases, J lost 0 bases, and 10 bases lay in between. DNA for the CDR3: TGTGCCTGGAGCGTCAGGAAAAGCACAGATACGCAGTATTTT. Translating gives CAWSVRKSTDTQYF.

This clonotype was seen many times. The chain uses TRBV7-2 and TRBJ1-1, with D tentatively TRBD1 (6 bases). The CDR3 is 15 amino acids. Trimming stripped 3 bases from V and 7 bases from J, with 18 bases between. The germline gives CDR1 SGHTA, CDR2 FQGNSA. For the CDR3, the DNA is TGTGCCAGCAGCTTTTTTGTGGGGGCGCGTAGTGAAGCTTTCTTT. It yields the protein CASSFFVGARSEAFF.

This clonotype showed up many times. The rearrangement links TRBV6-1 to TRBJ1-5; 8 positions agree with TRBD1. The CDR3 consists of 15 residues. The V gene's germline CDR1 is MNHNS and CDR2 SASEGT. V shed 6 bases and J 0 bases; nucleotides not matched to a gene: 4. CDR3 nucleotides: TGTGCCAGCAGGACAGGGGATTTTAGCAATCAGCCCCAGCATTTT. This encodes CASRTGDFSNQPQHF.

Written as DNA, the CDR3 is TGTGCCAGCAGCCCTAACGGTCTGAACACTGAAGCTTTCTTT. Its protein is CASSPNGLNTEAFF. The chain employs TRBV12-3 or TRBV12-4 and TRBJ1-1; D is ambiguous. Between the trimmed V and J ends, which lost 6 bases and 0 bases, there was a span of 11 bases. This CDR3 has 14 residues.

This clonotype appeared many times. V gene TRBV27 combines with J gene TRBJ2-2; D might be TRBD2 (6 bases). Trimming left V 5 bases short and J 6 bases short, with 13 bases between. The germline V gene has CDR1 MNHEY and CDR2 SMNVEV (reference sequence). This CDR3 comprises 14 residues. The chain's CDR3 is CASSRERFPGELFF. CDR3 nucleotide sequence: TGTGCCAGCAGTCGGGAGCGCTTCCCCGGGGAGCTGTTTTTT.

Many counts were recorded for this clonotype. The chain joins TRBV5-1 to TRBJ2-2, with 9 bases matching TRBD2. V gave up 6 bases and J gave up 6 bases; unmatched junction bases: 9. Looked up from germline, CDR1 is SGHRS and CDR2 is YFSETQ. The CDR3 runs 15 residues. The CDR3: CASKTLAGSPGELFF. CDR3 in DNA: TGCGCCAGCAAAACTCTAGCGGGATCGCCCGGGGAGCTGTTTTTT.

This clonotype has a count of ten or more. The chain joins TRBV18 to TRBJ1-5, with D possibly TRBD1 on 6 matching bases. Germline V gene sequence: CDR1 KGHSH, CDR2 LQKENI. V gave up 4 bases and J gave up 3 bases, with 16 bases separating them. This CDR3 spans 16 amino acids. The CDR3, as DNA: TGTGCCAGCTCACGAACCGGGACAAGGGACAATCAGCCCCAGCATTTT. Protein product: CASSRTGTRDNQPQHF.

This chain joins TRBV19 and TRBJ2-3, with TRBD2 matching 10 bases. This CDR3 is built from 18 residues. The ends lost 5 bases at V and 2 bases at J; junction bases unmatched: 13. Germline loops: CDR1 LNHDA, CDR2 SQIVND (reference sequence). The CDR3 DNA follows: TGTGCCAGTAGTGATCCCCTCCGGACTAGCGGCTACACAGATACGCAGTATTTT. Protein product: CASSDPLRTSGYTDTQYF. The full variable domain, rest sourced from reference TRBV19 and TRBJ2-3, is DGGITQSPKYLFRKEGQNVTLSCEQNLNHDAMYWYRQDPGQGLRLIYYSQIVNDFQKGDIAEGYSVSREKKESFPLTVTSAQKNPTAFYLCASSDPLRTSGYTDTQYFGPGTRLTVL.

This clonotype was seen ten or more times. The rearrangement links TRBV28 to TRBJ1-6, with D possibly matching TRBD1 (5 bases). Germline values: CDR1 MDHEN, CDR2 SYDVKM. V was clipped by 7 bases and J by 11 bases, with 15 bases between them. The length of the CDR3 is 13 residues. CDR3 DNA sequence: TGTGCCAGCACCTCGGGGGTAGGGCCACCCCTCCACTTT. It specifies CASTSGVGPPLHF.

This clonotype turned up a few times. The J gene is TRBJ2-2, the V gene TRBV6-1; 12 nucleotides match TRBD2. After removal of 8 bases from V and 6 bases from J, the junction contained 7 bases not matched to a gene. There are 15 residues in the CDR3. CDR1 MNHNS and CDR2 SASEGT come from the germline V gene. Written as DNA, the CDR3 is TGTGCCAGCGGACTAGCGGGAATCTATCCCGGGGAGCTGTTTTTT. Translated: CASGLAGIYPGELFF.

This clonotype has a count of ten or more. This rearrangement joins TRBV20-1 to TRBJ1-2; possibly TRBD1 for D (6 bases). The germline V gene has CDR1 DFQATT and CDR2 SNEGSKA (reference sequence). V was pared by 3 bases and J by 8 bases, with 19 bases between. The CDR3 is 14 residues long. CDR3 residues: CSASVSAGARGYTF. CDR3 nucleotide sequence: TGCAGTGCTAGTGTGTCCGCAGGGGCGCGAGGCTACACCTTC.

The sample holds many counts of this clonotype. This sequence joins TRBV11-2 and TRBJ2-3; 7 positions agree with TRBD2. This CDR3 comprises 14 residues. CDR1 is SGHAT, CDR2 FQNNGV, per germline. After removal of 5 bases from V and 0 bases from J, the junction contained 2 bases not matched to a gene. The CDR3 DNA reads as TGTGCCAGCAGCCTGGGACTAAGCACAGATACGCAGTATTTT. Translation gives CASSLGLSTDTQYF.

V is TRBV7-9 and J is TRBJ2-7; D may correspond to TRBD1 or TRBD2 (6 bases each). With 1 base removed from V and 3 bases from J, the gap between germline ends came to 10 bases. Germline lookup yields CDR1 SEHNR and CDR2 FQNEAQ (reference sequence). This CDR3 contains 14 residues. The CDR3 DNA reads as TGTGCCAGCAGCTTAGAGGGGGGTAGCTACGAGCAGTACTTC. It specifies CASSLEGGSYEQYF.